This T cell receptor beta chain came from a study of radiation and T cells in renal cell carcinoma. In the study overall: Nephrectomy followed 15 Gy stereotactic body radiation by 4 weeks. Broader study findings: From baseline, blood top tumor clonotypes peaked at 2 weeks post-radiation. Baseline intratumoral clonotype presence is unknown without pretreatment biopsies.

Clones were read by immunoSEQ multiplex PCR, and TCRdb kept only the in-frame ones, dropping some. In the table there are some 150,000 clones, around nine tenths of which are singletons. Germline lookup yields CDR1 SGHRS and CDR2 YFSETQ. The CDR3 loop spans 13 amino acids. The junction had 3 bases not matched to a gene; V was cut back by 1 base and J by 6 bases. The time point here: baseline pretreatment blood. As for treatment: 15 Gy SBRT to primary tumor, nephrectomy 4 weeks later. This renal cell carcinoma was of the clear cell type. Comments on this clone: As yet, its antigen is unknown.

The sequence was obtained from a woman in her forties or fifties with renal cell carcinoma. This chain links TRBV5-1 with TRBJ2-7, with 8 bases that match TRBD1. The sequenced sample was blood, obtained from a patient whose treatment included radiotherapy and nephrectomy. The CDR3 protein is CASSLLQGAEQYF. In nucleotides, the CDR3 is TGCGCCAGCAGCTTGCTCCAGGGGGCCGAGCAGTACTTC.